This TCR beta chain was recovered during a study of response to subunit inactivated influenza vaccine (dated by TCRdb to between 2018 and 2020). Looking at the study overall: Deep quantitative profiling of the T cell receptor repertoire was used in the study to follow responses to a trivalent subunit inactivated influenza vaccine.

Study-wide conclusions, independent of this receptor: According to the authors, only a limited number of new T cells may be recruited by each seasonal influenza vaccination.

The library relied on RT-PCR. TCRdb names Illumina HiSeq 2500 as the instrument used. TCRdb reran the public reads through fastp at Q25 and MiXCR, keeping productive beta chains. Records with the same CDR3 protein are collapsed into one entry carrying the most frequent genes and DNA. The sample has about 310,000 distinct CDR3 sequences on record, about a fifth of them singletons. Together, the top ten hold 10% of the sample. Note on this clonotype: What this receptor recognizes is not known. The input lacks base qualities; no much larger clone sits a single base away.

CDR1 is given as LGHDT and CDR2 as YNNKEL, both from the germline V gene (reference sequence). Trimming takes 0 bases from V and 4 bases from J, and the germline ends sit 16 bases apart. CDR3 length: 17 amino acids, cysteine to phenylalanine. The read is trimmed to its CDR3 DNA, 51 bases read in frame from base 1. Sequenced here: PBMCs from blood, sampled less than 22 months after vaccination. This TCR came from a man between 50 and 70 years old who received an inactivated influenza vaccine. Donor details come from another sample of the same person, matched by shared clones. In this chain, TRBV3-1 is recombined with TRBJ2-1; the D gene cannot be named for sure. The encoded CDR3 is CASSQDMASEPYNEQFF. The bases read TGTGCCAGCAGCCAAGATATGGCTTCTGAACCTTACAATGAGCAGTTCTTC.